The 28 T cell receptor beta chains given below trace back to one sample, sequenced in a study of T-cell memory formation after mild COVID-19 (dated by TCRdb to the early 2020s). The library came from 5' RACE. Sequenced using an Illumina NovaSeq 6000. TCRdb cleaned the public reads at Q25 with fastp, built clones with MiXCR and kept in-frame beta chains. Each entry merges the rows of one CDR3 protein and shows their most common DNA and genes. In all, the sample holds 350,000 to 500,000 distinct CDR3 sequences, and over 15% of those were seen once. Of the sample, about 8.8% is held by the ten largest clones. Sequencing was done on a sample of PBMCs or a T cell subset sorted from them (not recorded which). Receptors were obtained from an adult woman who had mild COVID-19 (a few samples of this study predate the infection). The sample titles of this study are shuffled in the database, so cell type and time point are left out; the donor was told from shared clones.

This clonotype was observed a handful of times. The chain joins TRBV21-1 to TRBJ1-1; no DNA check was done on the table's D call, TRBD1. TRBV21-1 is tagged as a pseudogene. The CDR3 sequence is 14 residues long. CDR3 residues: CASSSPPLRLEAFF. The CDR3, as DNA: TGTGCCAGCAGCTCACCCCCCCTGAGGTTGGAAGCTTTCTTT.

With respect to this clonotype: One base away lies a much larger clone, so this may be a sequencing read error. The V gene is TRBV25-1, the J gene TRBJ2-6, with TRBD1 as a possible D gene (5 bases). In germline, CDR1 is MGHDK, CDR2 SYGVNS. The CDR3 covers 14 residues. V was cut by 7 bases and J by 0 bases, with 7 bases left in between. In DNA, the CDR3 is TGTGCCAGCACCCAGGGCTCTGGGGCCAACGTCCTGACTTTC. It encodes CASTQGSGANVLTF.

This clonotype was picked up a small number of times. The chain carries TRBV12-3 or TRBV12-4 and TRBJ2-5; D unclear. V lost 5 bases and J lost 3, with 13 bases in between. The CDR3 consists of 14 residues. The CDR3 bases are TGTGCCAGCAGTCCCGGTAGACTTGAAGAGACCCAGTACTTC. Residues: CASSPGRLEETQYF.

The rearrangement links TRBV24-1 to TRBJ2-1; D is unresolved. The CDR3 has 15 residues. The V and J ends lost 0 bases and 2 bases respectively, with 7 bases between them. The germline gives CDR1 KGHDR, CDR2 SFDVKD. CDR3 sequence: CATSDLDGPYNEQFF. The CDR3, as DNA: TGTGCCACCAGTGATTTGGACGGGCCCTACAATGAGCAGTTCTTC.

The rearrangement joins TRBV7-9 to TRBJ1-2; D gene unclear. Germline V gene lookup returns CDR1 SEHNR and CDR2 FQNEAQ (reference sequence). The CDR3 runs to 14 residues. The V end was cut by 2 bases, the J end by 2 bases, with 9 bases between. The CDR3 protein is CASSLPTPNYGYTF. The CDR3 DNA is TGTGCCAGCAGCTTACCGACACCGAACTATGGCTACACCTTC.

This chain's CDR3 is CASSYEPLAYNEQFF. CDR3 DNA: TGTGCCAGCAGCTACGAGCCTCTTGCGTACAATGAGCAGTTCTTC. The chain is built from TRBV7-3 and TRBJ2-1; D ambiguous. This CDR3 has 15 amino acids. With 4 bases removed from V and 4 bases from J, the gap between germline ends came to 14 bases. Per the germline V gene, CDR1 is SGHTA and CDR2 is FQGTGA.

This chain uses TRBV9 with TRBJ1-3; 7 nucleotides line up with TRBD1. Trimming took 0 bases from V and 2 from J; bases not matched to a gene: 14. The CDR3 runs 19 residues. From germline, CDR1 is SGDLS and CDR2 YYNGEE. CDR3 sequence: CASSVGPGQRLTPGNTIYF. The CDR3 DNA follows: TGTGCCAGCAGCGTAGGGCCGGGACAGAGATTAACCCCTGGAAACACCATATATTTT.

The CDR3 region is CASSLADSGPSTDTQYF. CDR3 sequence (DNA): TGTGCCAGCAGCTTAGCTGATAGCGGTCCGAGCACAGATACGCAGTATTTT. The chain is built from TRBV7-9 and TRBJ2-3; tentative D call: TRBD2 (6 bases). The CDR3 has 17 residues. Germline values: CDR1 SEHNR, CDR2 FQNEAQ (reference sequence). V was trimmed by 0 bases and J by 0 bases, leaving 13 bases between them. Filled out from reference TRBV7-9 and TRBJ2-3, the complete variable domain reads DTGVSQNPRHKITKRGQNVTFRCDPISEHNRLYWYRQTLGQGPEFLTYFQNEAQLEKSRLLSDRFSAERPKGSFSTLEIQRTEQGDSAMYLCASSLADSGPSTDTQYFGPGTRLTVL.

This clonotype was detected ten times or more. V is TRBV12-3 or TRBV12-4 and J is TRBJ2-7, with 10 positions matching TRBD2. V was clipped by 1 base and J by 2 bases; unmatched bases: 2. The CDR3 loop spans 15 amino acids. CDR3: CASSLVTSGTYEQYF. The CDR3 region has the DNA TGTGCCAGCAGTTTAGTCACTAGCGGGACCTACGAGCAGTACTTC.

The V call is TRBV12-3 or TRBV12-4, the J call TRBJ1-5; possible D gene TRBD1, 6 bases. V was shortened by 2 bases and J by 0 bases, with 32 bases between the two germline ends. The CDR3 is made up of 23 amino acids. The CDR3 DNA reads as TGTGCCAGCAGTTTAACGGGCTCCGCAGGCTACTCCCTGGGGGCTTATAGCAATCAGCCCCAGCATTTT. Protein product: CASSLTGSAGYSLGAYSNQPQHF.

This clonotype was found a few times. The CDR3 is CASRGVEAFF. In nucleotides, the CDR3 is TGTGCCAGCAGGGGGGTAGAAGCTTTCTTT. This rearrangement joins TRBV6-6 to TRBJ1-1, with D possibly being TRBD1 (5 bases). CDR3 size: 10 residues. Germline V gene lookup returns CDR1 MNHNY and CDR2 SVGAGI (reference sequence). Trimming left V 6 bases short and J 8 bases short, with 7 bases between.

There are a few counts of this clonotype. The chain has TRBV5-1 and TRBJ1-1; 7 positions match TRBD1. Germline values: CDR1 SGHRS, CDR2 YFSETQ. The J segment lost 2 bases and the V segment lost 0 bases, leaving 4 bases of the junction unmatched. The CDR3 is made up of 15 amino acids. The chain's CDR3 is CASSLGNRGNTEAFF. DNA for the CDR3: TGCGCCAGCAGCTTGGGAAACAGGGGAAACACTGAAGCTTTCTTT.

This clonotype was counted only a few times. The V gene is TRBV3-1, the J gene TRBJ2-3; weak D call: TRBD2 (5 bases). In germline, CDR1 is LGHDT, CDR2 YNNKEL (reference sequence). V was cut by 4 bases and J by 4 bases, with 15 bases left in between. This CDR3 has 15 residues. The DNA for the CDR3 is TGTGCCAGCAGCCCTCGTGGAGGCGACCCAGATACGCAGTATTTT. This gives the protein CASSPRGGDPDTQYF.

This clonotype has just a few counts. V usage is TRBV5-1 and J usage is TRBJ2-7, with D perhaps matching TRBD1 or TRBD2 (5 bases each). Trimming shortened V by 4 bases and J by 1 base, and 15 bases separated the two germline ends. Germline values: CDR1 SGHRS, CDR2 YFSETQ. The CDR3 has 15 amino acids. CDR3 loop: CASSLGTGRSYEQYF. CDR3 DNA: TGCGCCAGCAGCCTGGGGACCGGCAGATCCTACGAGCAGTACTTC.

The chain combines TRBV12-3 or TRBV12-4 with TRBJ2-1, with 9 bases that match TRBD1. The CDR3 contains 12 residues. The junction had 3 bases not matched to a gene; V was cut back by 6 bases and J by 9 bases. This chain's CDR3 is CASRRDRAEQFF. CDR3 bases: TGTGCCAGCAGACGGGACAGGGCTGAGCAGTTCTTC.

This clonotype was seen a few times. V and J are TRBV24-1 and TRBJ1-5; 7 positions match TRBD1. The CDR3 spans 16 residues. The V gene's germline CDR1 is KGHDR and CDR2 SFDVKD. With V trimmed by 4 bases and J by 0 bases, 5 bases remained unmatched. CDR3 in DNA: TGTGCCACCAGTGACCACAGGGGTGGTAGCAATCAGCCCCAGCATTTT. Encoded protein: CATSDHRGGSNQPQHF.

V gene TRBV7-6 combines with J gene TRBJ2-7; 8 nucleotides line up with TRBD2. Looked up from germline, CDR1 is SGHVS and CDR2 is FNYEAQ. The CDR3 is 15 amino acids. Losses at the gene ends were 4 bases for V and 6 bases for J; bases not matched to a gene: 11. CDR3 region: CASSSTLAGGVEQYF. The CDR3 DNA reads TGTGCCAGCAGCTCCACCCTTGCGGGAGGAGTCGAGCAGTACTTC.

The chain uses TRBV7-9 and TRBJ2-5, with TRBD2 matching over 12 bases. V was pared by 1 base and J by 7 bases, with 1 base of the junction left unmatched. This CDR3 region has 14 residues. Germline lookup yields CDR1 SEHNR and CDR2 FQNEAQ (reference sequence). For the CDR3, the DNA is TGTGCCAGCAGCTTAGAACTAGCGGGAGGGACCCAGTACTTC. Protein: CASSLELAGGTQYF.

This clonotype was seen only a few times. The rearrangement links TRBV29-1 to TRBJ2-7; D not certain. V lost 7 bases to trimming and J lost 6 bases, with 13 bases between them. Germline assignment: CDR1 SQVTM and CDR2 ANQGSEA. This CDR3 is built from 11 residues. CDR3 sequence: CSGAMGGEQYF. The DNA for the CDR3 is TGCAGCGGAGCGATGGGTGGCGAGCAGTACTTC.

The chain has TRBV2 and TRBJ2-1, with D unclear. The germline V and J ends were trimmed by 1 base and 6 bases, with 4 bases remaining between them. The germline CDR1 and CDR2 sequences are SNHLY and FYNNEI. This CDR3 has 12 amino acids. The CDR3, as DNA: TGTGCCAGCAGTGAAGGTCTCAATGAGCAGTTCTTC. Amino acids: CASSEGLNEQFF. Full variable domain (remainder filled in from reference TRBV2 and TRBJ2-1): EPEVTQTPSHQVTQMGQEVILRCVPISNHLYFYWYRQILGQKVEFLVSFYNNEISEKSEIFDDQFSVERPDGSNFTLKIRSTKLEDSAMYFCASSEGLNEQFFGPGTRLTVL.

The chain recombines TRBV5-1 with TRBJ1-1; D is ambiguous. Germline V lookup: CDR1 SGHRS, CDR2 YFSETQ. Trimming left V 3 bases short and J 1 base short, with 10 bases between. The CDR3 runs 14 residues. DNA of the CDR3: TGCGCCAGCAGCTACGACCTAGAGAACACTGAAGCTTTCTTT. It yields the protein CASSYDLENTEAFF.

There are a few counts of this clonotype. The chain has TRBV29-1 and TRBJ2-7, with TRBD1 matching 8 bases. Per the germline V gene, CDR1 is SQVTM and CDR2 is ANQGSEA. V gave up 2 bases and J gave up 6 bases; unmatched junction bases: 6. There are 13 residues in the CDR3. In DNA form, the CDR3 reads TGCAGCGTTGAAACAGGGGGATCGGGCGAGCAGTACTTC. It codes for CSVETGGSGEQYF.

This chain uses TRBV5-5 with TRBJ1-1, with D maybe TRBD1 (6 bases). Between the trimmed V and J ends, which lost 1 base and 6 bases, there was a span of 10 bases. Germline CDR1 reads SGHKS; CDR2 reads YYEKEE (reference sequence). The CDR3 spans 13 residues. Here the CDR3 reads CASSLLQGSEAFF. CDR3 nucleotide sequence: TGTGCCAGCAGCTTGCTCCAGGGGTCTGAAGCTTTCTTT. The variable domain in full, completed from reference TRBV5-5 and TRBJ1-1, reads DAGVTQSPTHLIKTRGQQVTLRCSPISGHKSVSWYQQVLGQGPQFIFQYYEKEERGRGNFPDRFSARQFPNYSSELNVNALLLGDSALYLCASSLLQGSEAFFGQGTRLTVV.

The chain carries TRBV20-1 and TRBJ1-5; D possibly corresponds to TRBD1 (6 bases). Germline V gene sequence: CDR1 DFQATT, CDR2 SNEGSKA (reference sequence). This CDR3 is built from 12 residues. CDR3 sequence: CSGWQGTQPQHF. As DNA, the CDR3 is TGCAGCGGGTGGCAGGGGACTCAGCCCCAGCATTTT.

This clonotype was detected a few times. V usage is TRBV7-9 and J usage is TRBJ2-7; the D gene could be TRBD1 or TRBD2 (5 bases each). Germline V gene lookup returns CDR1 SEHNR and CDR2 FQNEAQ (reference sequence). Between the trimmed V and J ends, which lost 4 bases and 1 base, there was a span of 14 bases. This CDR3 spans 15 amino acids. In DNA, the CDR3 is TGTGCCAGCAGCTCCTCCGGGACCGCGTCCTACGAGCAGTACTTC. Residues: CASSSSGTASYEQYF. Full variable domain (remainder filled in from reference TRBV7-9 and TRBJ2-7): DTGVSQNPRHKITKRGQNVTFRCDPISEHNRLYWYRQTLGQGPEFLTYFQNEAQLEKSRLLSDRFSAERPKGSFSTLEIQRTEQGDSAMYLCASSSSGTASYEQYFGPGTRLTVT.

This chain joins TRBV24-1 and TRBJ1-2; D is unclear. V was clipped by 0 bases and J by 8 bases, with 6 bases between them. This CDR3 is 12 amino acids long. Germline assignment: CDR1 KGHDR and CDR2 SFDVKD. The CDR3 spells CATSDLVQGYTF. CDR3 coding DNA: TGTGCCACCAGTGATTTGGTCCAAGGCTACACCTTC.

The sample holds a few counts of this clonotype. The genes are TRBV3-1 and TRBJ2-1, with 12 bases matching TRBD2. With 0 bases clipped from V and 15 bases from J, the junction kept 9 bases outside the gene matches. This CDR3 is 15 amino acids long. Germline lookup yields CDR1 LGHDT and CDR2 YNNKEL (reference sequence). This CDR3 reads CASSQDRLAGVMRFF. The CDR3 nucleotides read TGTGCCAGCAGCCAAGATCGACTAGCGGGAGTTATGAGGTTCTTC.

The chain carries TRBV7-2 and TRBJ2-1; 12 nucleotides align to TRBD1. The J segment lost 9 bases and the V segment lost 1 base, leaving 4 bases of the junction unmatched. CDR3 length equals 15 residues. Germline V gene data show CDR1 as SGHTA and CDR2 as FQGNSA. This CDR3 reads CASSLVGTGGIEQFF. In nucleotides, the CDR3 is TGTGCCAGCAGCTTAGTGGGGACAGGGGGCATTGAGCAGTTCTTC. The whole variable domain, filled in from reference TRBV7-2 and TRBJ2-1, reads GAGVSQSPSNKVTEKGKDVELRCDPISGHTALYWYRQSLGQGLEFLIYFQGNSAPDKSGLPSDRFSAERTGGSVSTLTIQRTQQEDSAVYLCASSLVGTGGIEQFFGPGTRLTVL.